These 23 T cell receptor beta chains were all obtained from the same sample, sequenced in a study of metastatic and nonmetastatic thyroid tumors. TCRdb recomputed clones from the PCR reads via MiXCR. The data contain over 25,000 clones, roughly 17% of them seen just once; the ten biggest clones take up around 5%. Each patient came to thyroid surgery without any prior treatment (of any kind). What was sequenced was blood. Receptors originate from a female donor with papillary thyroid cancer or a benign thyroid nodule (not recorded which). Some clones in this sample may be carry-over from other donors' samples.

The gene calls are TRBV11-2 and TRBJ2-3; 8 nucleotides align to TRBD2. In germline, CDR1 is SGHAT, CDR2 FQNNGV. The CDR3 contains 15 residues. V was pared by 0 bases and J by 6 bases, with 5 bases of the junction left unmatched. CDR3 coding DNA: TGTGCCAGCAGCTTAGAGCCTGCGGGAGGTGATACGCAGTATTTT. Amino acids: CASSLEPAGGDTQYF.

This clone was counted ten times or more. The CDR3 sequence: CASSQGGGVDTEAFF. The CDR3 nucleotides are TGTGCCAGCAGCCAAGGCGGGGGGGTCGACACTGAAGCTTTCTTT. The rearrangement links TRBV3-1 to TRBJ1-1; a weak D match, TRBD1 (5 bases). Deletions cut 1 base from V and 3 bases from J, with 12 bases between. Germline CDR1 and CDR2: LGHDT and YNNKEL (reference sequence). The CDR3 has 15 residues.

This clone was seen a handful of times. The junction departs from germline at one end; a sequencing error may be responsible. The V and J genes are TRBV6-1 and TRBJ2-2, with D possibly TRBD2 on 6 matching bases. The germline V gene encodes CDR1 MNHNS and CDR2 SASEGT. The CDR3 loop spans 18 amino acids. The DNA of the CDR3 is TGTGCCACCAGAGAGTACCCCGGTGGAGGGGTGTCCACCGGTGAGCCGTTTTTT. This encodes CATREYPGGGVSTGEPFF.

This clone was detected many times. This chain connects TRBV5-1 to TRBJ1-2; unclear D gene. The germline V and J ends were trimmed by 0 bases and 3 bases, with 6 bases remaining between them. Germline-derived CDR1 and CDR2 are SGHRS and YFSETQ. The CDR3 runs to 13 residues. CDR3: CASSLVLDYGYTF. The CDR3, as DNA: TGCGCCAGCAGCTTGGTATTGGACTATGGCTACACCTTC.

Judged by abundance, this clone is medium-sized. The chain combines TRBV6-1 with TRBJ2-1; 7 bases agree with TRBD1. This CDR3 has 13 amino acids. The germline V gene encodes CDR1 MNHNS and CDR2 SASEGT. V lost 5 bases to trimming and J lost 9 bases; unmatched junction nucleotides: 7. In DNA form, the CDR3 reads TGTGCCAGCAGTTTTGACAGGGCGGCTGAGCAGTTCTTC. Amino acid sequence: CASSFDRAAEQFF.

About this clone itself: The junction and the germline gene differ at one end; a read error may be behind it. This chain uses TRBV5-6 with TRBJ2-5; 10 positions agree with TRBD2. Looked up from germline, CDR1 is SGHDT and CDR2 is YYEEEE. This CDR3 is built from 16 residues. This chain's CDR3 is CANSLFQRGGQETQYF. The CDR3 DNA sequence: TGTGCCAACAGCTTGTTCCAGCGGGGGGGCCAAGAGACCCAGTACTTC.

This clone was seen many times. The V and J genes are TRBV18 and TRBJ2-7; TRBD2 matches at 7 bases. V dropped 2 bases and J dropped 3; count of bases not matched to a gene: 10. Germline V gene sequence: CDR1 KGHSH, CDR2 LQKENI. CDR3 length: 16 amino acids. The CDR3 loop reads CASSPMGGLEVYEQYF. The CDR3 bases are TGTGCCAGCTCACCAATGGGAGGGCTGGAGGTCTACGAGCAGTACTTC.

This clone was seen at least ten times. The V call is TRBV5-1, the J call TRBJ2-2, with D possibly being TRBD1 (5 bases). Germline V CDR1 and CDR2: SGHRS, YFSETQ. V lost 4 bases and J lost 3, with 7 bases in between. The CDR3 runs to 13 residues. The CDR3 DNA sequence: TGCGCCAGCAGCCCACAGGACACCGGGGAGCTGTTTTTT. This sequence encodes CASSPQDTGELFF. The full variable domain, in which reference TRBV5-1 and TRBJ2-2 provide the parts outside the CDR3, is KAGVTQTPRYLIKTRGQQVTLSCSPISGHRSVSWYQQTPGQGLQFLFEYFSETQRNKGNFPGRFSGRQFSNSRSEMNVSTLELGDSALYLCASSPQDTGELFFGEGSRLTVL.

By share of the sample, this clone is medium-sized. The gene calls are TRBV28 and TRBJ1-2, with D unclear. Germline V lookup: CDR1 MDHEN, CDR2 SYDVKM. The V end lost 2 bases, the J end lost 9 bases, and 13 bases lay between the germline ends. The CDR3 sequence is 13 residues long. The DNA for the CDR3 is TGTGCCAGCAGTTTAAGAGAAGACCGAAGCTACACCTTC. Its protein is CASSLREDRSYTF.

This clone was seen many times. This chain joins TRBV30 and TRBJ2-7; a weak D match, TRBD1 (7 bases). V shed 4 bases and J shed 3 bases, with 10 bases lying between them. This CDR3 spans 12 amino acids. Germline V gene data show CDR1 as GTSNPN and CDR2 as SVGIG (reference sequence). The CDR3 region is CAWTGGGYEQYF. The DNA for the CDR3 is TGTGCCTGGACAGGGGGAGGCTACGAGCAGTACTTC.

This clone was counted many times. The chain uses TRBV5-1 and TRBJ2-7; no reliable D call. Trimming took off 3 bases at V and 0 bases at J, with 10 bases between the two ends. The CDR3 loop spans 14 amino acids. The V gene's germline CDR1 is SGHRS and CDR2 YFSETQ. The CDR3 reads CASSSHRGSYEQYF. The CDR3 bases are TGCGCCAGCAGCTCTCACAGAGGCTCCTACGAGCAGTACTTC.

This clone was seen a handful of times. V usage is TRBV12-3 or TRBV12-4 and J usage is TRBJ2-2, with 11 positions matching TRBD2. The V and J ends lost 3 bases and 6 bases, in that order; junction bases with no gene match: 3. CDR3 size: 15 residues. The CDR3 is CASSLSSGGAGELFF. For the CDR3, the DNA is TGTGCCAGCAGTTTGAGTAGCGGGGGGGCCGGGGAGCTGTTTTTT.

This clone has only a few counts. This sequence joins TRBV19 and TRBJ1-1; D possibly corresponds to TRBD1 (6 bases). Germline V gives CDR1 LNHDA, CDR2 SQIVND (reference sequence). CDR3 length: 14 residues. V was clipped by 5 bases and J by 1 base, with 11 bases between them. CDR3 loop: CASSAGGGNTEAFF. Here the CDR3 DNA reads TGTGCCAGTAGTGCCGGAGGGGGGAACACTGAAGCTTTCTTT.

The chain recombines TRBV11-2 with TRBJ1-1; D uncertain. In germline, CDR1 is SGHAT, CDR2 FQNNGV. The CDR3 is made up of 12 amino acids. V lost 5 bases to trimming and J lost 7 bases, with 11 bases between them. CDR3 coding DNA: TGTGCCAGCAGCCCAGCCTTTGGTGAAGCTTTCTTT. It is translated as CASSPAFGEAFF.

As regards this clone: A junction end diverges from the germline sequence, so it may reflect a read error. The chain joins TRBV2 to TRBJ1-1, with unresolved D. Germline values: CDR1 SNHLY, CDR2 FYNNEI. This CDR3 is 12 amino acids long. CDR3 DNA sequence: TGTCCCAGCTACGACCCGAACACTGAAGCTTTCTTT. Amino acid sequence: CPSYDPNTEAFF.

This clone is labeled medium-sized. The chain carries TRBV24-1 and TRBJ2-3; D not certain. V gave up 2 bases and J gave up 0 bases, with 8 bases separating them. CDR3 size: 15 residues. Per germline, CDR1 KGHDR and CDR2 SFDVKD. The CDR3 DNA sequence: TGTGCCACCAGTGATTCTCCGGACAGCACAGATACGCAGTATTTT. Protein product: CATSDSPDSTDTQYF.

This clone was recorded at least ten times. This chain uses TRBV19 with TRBJ1-5; weak D call: TRBD1 (5 bases). The germline gives CDR1 LNHDA, CDR2 SQIVND (reference sequence). Trimming left V 6 bases short and J 1 base short, with 10 bases between. This CDR3 is 14 amino acids long. The CDR3 here is CASSKEGSNQPQHF. The CDR3 coding sequence is TGTGCCAGTAGCAAGGAGGGGAGCAATCAGCCCCAGCATTTT. The full variable domain, with the rest looked up from reference TRBV19 and TRBJ1-5, is DGGITQSPKYLFRKEGQNVTLSCEQNLNHDAMYWYRQDPGQGLRLIYYSQIVNDFQKGDIAEGYSVSREKKESFPLTVTSAQKNPTAFYLCASSKEGSNQPQHFGDGTRLSIL.

V gene TRBV9 combines with J gene TRBJ2-2; D not resolved. Germline assignment: CDR1 SGDLS and CDR2 YYNGEE. V was trimmed by 3 bases and J by 11 bases, leaving 14 bases between them. CDR3 size: 13 residues. The CDR3 DNA sequence: TGTGCCAGCAGCGCTCGAGGCGGCGGTGAGCTGTTTTTT. Translation gives CASSARGGGELFF. The variable domain in full, completed from reference TRBV9 and TRBJ2-2, reads DSGVTQTPKHLITATGQRVTLRCSPRSGDLSVYWYQQSLDQGLQFLIQYYNGEERAKGNILERFSAQQFPDLHSELNLSSLELGDSALYFCASSARGGGELFFGEGSRLTVL.

At least ten counts were recorded for this clone. The chain recombines TRBV3-1 with TRBJ1-4; D might be TRBD1 (6 bases). The CDR3 is made up of 15 amino acids. Deletions cut 3 bases from V and 5 bases from J, with 13 bases between. Per the germline V gene, CDR1 is LGHDT and CDR2 is YNNKEL (reference sequence). CDR3 DNA: TGTGCCAGCAGCCAGACGACAGGAACAAATGAAAAACTGTTTTTT. Its protein is CASSQTTGTNEKLFF.

This chain uses TRBV9 with TRBJ2-1; the match to TRBD2 covers 9 bases. CDR1 is SGDLS and CDR2 is YYNGEE in the germline V gene. CDR3 length equals 19 residues. V was pared by 0 bases and J by 4 bases, with 14 bases of the junction left unmatched. The CDR3: CASSVVPSGVAIGYNEQFF. The CDR3 nucleotides are TGTGCCAGCAGCGTAGTTCCTAGCGGGGTGGCCATAGGGTACAATGAGCAGTTCTTC.

The chain employs TRBV6-5 and TRBJ1-3; D is uncertain. The CDR3 runs 14 residues. V was clipped by 4 bases and J by 2 bases, with 9 bases between them. Germline V gene lookup returns CDR1 MNHEY and CDR2 SVGAGI. CDR3 protein: CASSSGNPGNTIYF. CDR3 DNA sequence: TGTGCCAGCAGTTCGGGCAATCCTGGAAACACCATATATTTT.

Many counts were recorded for this clone. The rearrangement links TRBV19 to TRBJ1-1; the match to TRBD1 covers 7 bases. Trimming removed 2 bases from V and 4 bases from J; junction bases left unmatched: 16. The CDR3 has 18 amino acids. CDR1 and CDR2 from the germline V gene are LNHDA and SQIVND (reference sequence). Written as DNA, the CDR3 is TGTGCCAGTAGTATAAGGATTGTAGGAGGGGGCGCGAGCACTGAAGCTTTCTTT. Translating gives CASSIRIVGGGASTEAFF.

The chain employs TRBV7-8 and TRBJ2-5; the D is unclear. The CDR3 loop spans 14 amino acids. Germline V gives CDR1 SGHVS, CDR2 FQNEAQ. The V gene lost 3 bases and the J gene lost 7 bases, with 15 bases spanning the gap. CDR3 sequence (DNA): TGTGCCAGCAGCTTGTGGAAGGGCCCGGGGACCCAGTACTTC. Translated: CASSLWKGPGTQYF.